The T cell receptor (beta chain) under discussion was sequenced for a study of technical replicates of blood from a handful of donors. Only in-frame clones appear in the TCRdb table, and some are missing; sequencing was by immunoSEQ multiplex PCR. The sample has under 100,000 clones, roughly 96% seen once. The CDR3 runs to 13 residues. V was pared by 1 base and J by 8 bases, with 8 bases between. Germline loops: CDR1 SGHNT, CDR2 YENEEA. The sequenced material came from T cells isolated from PBMCs. The rearrangement joins TRBV11-3 to TRBJ1-4; D is ambiguous. The clonotype originates from a human donor in good health. The CDR3 nucleotides are TGTGCCAGCAGCTTAGGAGAACTCGAAAAACTGTTTTTT. Amino acids: CASSLGELEKLFF.